This T cell receptor beta chain derives from a study of T-cell reconstitution after alpha-beta-depleted transplantation in children. This clonotype was detected only a few times. Its antigen is not identified. The TCRbeta library was prepared with unique molecular identifiers. Each CDR3 protein is one row after TCRdb ran MiXCR on the PCR reads. The sample has roughly 570,000 distinct CDR3 sequences; more than 20% are singletons. The CDR3 has 14 residues. The V and J ends lost 2 bases and 3 bases respectively, with 8 bases between them. Germline values: CDR1 MDHEN, CDR2 SYDVKM. Study-level results: Surviving recipient T cells and thymic progenitors produced the high day-60 TCRbeta diversity seen in some patients. The study reportedly traced alpha-beta T cells about two months after transplant to several hundred expanded graft clones. Hyperexpanded clones declined; after one year, newly produced T cells mostly supplied diversity.

The sequences come from PBMCs, collected before TCRalphabeta/CD19-depleted stem cell transplant. The chain links TRBV28 to TRBJ2-4; D unclear. The receptor was derived from a boy less than two years old with Wiskott-Aldrich syndrome, due to receive a stem cell transplant. The CDR3 sequence is CASSLLVGKNIQYF. The CDR3 coding sequence is TGTGCCAGCAGTTTACTCGTGGGCAAAAACATTCAGTACTTC.